Given below is one T cell receptor (beta chain) in context. Its cognate antigen is unknown. The data belong to a study of vaccination effects on CD4 cells after COVID-19. Study overall: All participants had two doses of either the BNT162b2 or mRNA-1273 vaccine. A couple of convalescent patients were sampled 16 days and one week before vaccination.

Produced via immunoSEQ multiplex PCR; TCRdb's table is partial and in-frame only. The data hold around 30,000 clones, with 65% to 80% observed a single time. Germline V gene data show CDR1 as SGHRS and CDR2 as YFSETQ. V shed 3 bases and J 3 bases; nucleotides not matched to a gene: 3. CDR3 size: 13 residues. Antigen-specific CD4+ T cell clonotypes were called by their expansion after viral peptide-pool culture in ViraFEST. Around day 10 of culture, CD4+ T cells were separated out. A PCR test confirmed that the person had SARS-CoV-2 infection between March and December 2020. Every well housed some 2 million PBMC, which grew in culture alongside 8.5 to 10 IU/ml IL-2 and about 10 ug/ml peptides.

This clonotype was obtained from a human donor who had a prior SARS-CoV-2 infection. The V and J genes are TRBV5-1 and TRBJ2-7; 7 positions match TRBD1. The sequencing used CD4+ T cells from PBMCs cultured with HCoV-NL63 spike peptides, collected before COVID-19 vaccination. CDR3 loop: CASSSGQNYEQYF. The CDR3 DNA sequence: TGCGCCAGCAGCTCGGGACAGAACTACGAGCAGTACTTC.